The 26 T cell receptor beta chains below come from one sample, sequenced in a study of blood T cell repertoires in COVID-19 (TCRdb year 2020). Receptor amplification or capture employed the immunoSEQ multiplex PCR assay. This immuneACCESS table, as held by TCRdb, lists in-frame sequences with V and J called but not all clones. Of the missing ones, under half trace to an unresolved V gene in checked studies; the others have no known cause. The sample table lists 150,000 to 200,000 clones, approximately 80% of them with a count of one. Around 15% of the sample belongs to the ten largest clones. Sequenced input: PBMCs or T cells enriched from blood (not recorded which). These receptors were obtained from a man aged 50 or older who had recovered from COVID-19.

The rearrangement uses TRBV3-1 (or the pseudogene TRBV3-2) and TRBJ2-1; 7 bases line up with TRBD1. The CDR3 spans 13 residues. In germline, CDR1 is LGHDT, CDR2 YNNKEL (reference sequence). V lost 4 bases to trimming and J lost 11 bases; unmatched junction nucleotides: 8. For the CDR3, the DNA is TGTGCCAGCAGCCGTACAGGGGCCGATAAGCAGTTCTTC. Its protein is CASSRTGADKQFF.

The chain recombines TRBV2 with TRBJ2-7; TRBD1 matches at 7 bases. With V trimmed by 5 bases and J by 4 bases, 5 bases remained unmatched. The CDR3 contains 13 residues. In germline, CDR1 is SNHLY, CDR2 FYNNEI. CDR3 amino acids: CASSLGQRYEQYF. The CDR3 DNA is TGTGCCAGCAGTCTGGGACAGCGGTACGAGCAGTACTTC.

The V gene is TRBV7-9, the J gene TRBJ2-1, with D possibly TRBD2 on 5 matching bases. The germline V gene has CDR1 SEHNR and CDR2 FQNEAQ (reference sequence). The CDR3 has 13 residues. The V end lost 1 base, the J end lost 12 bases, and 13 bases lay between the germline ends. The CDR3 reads CASSLGGLSGQFF. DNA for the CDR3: TGTGCCAGCAGCTTAGGAGGGTTGAGTGGGCAGTTCTTC.

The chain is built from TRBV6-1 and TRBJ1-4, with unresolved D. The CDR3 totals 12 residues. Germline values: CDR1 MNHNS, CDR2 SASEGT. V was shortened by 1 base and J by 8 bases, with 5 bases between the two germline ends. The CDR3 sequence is CASSEVQEKLFF. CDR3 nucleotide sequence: TGTGCCAGCAGTGAAGTACAGGAAAAACTGTTTTTT.

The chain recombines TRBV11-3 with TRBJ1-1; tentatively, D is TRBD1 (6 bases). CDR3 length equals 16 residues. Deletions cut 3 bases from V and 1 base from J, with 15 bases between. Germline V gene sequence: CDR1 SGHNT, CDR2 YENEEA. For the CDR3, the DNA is TGTGCCAGCAGCTTTACAGGGCAGGGCAGGAACACTGAAGCTTTCTTT. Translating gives CASSFTGQGRNTEAFF.

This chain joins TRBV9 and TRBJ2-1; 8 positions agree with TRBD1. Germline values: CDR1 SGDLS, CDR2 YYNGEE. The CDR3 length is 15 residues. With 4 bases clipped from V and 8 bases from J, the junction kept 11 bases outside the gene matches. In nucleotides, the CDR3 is TGTGCCAGCAGCTTGGGACAGGCTCAAACCCATGAGCAGTTCTTC. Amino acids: CASSLGQAQTHEQFF. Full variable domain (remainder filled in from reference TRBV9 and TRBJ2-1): DSGVTQTPKHLITATGQRVTLRCSPRSGDLSVYWYQQSLDQGLQFLIQYYNGEERAKGNILERFSAQQFPDLHSELNLSSLELGDSALYFCASSLGQAQTHEQFFGPGTRLTVL.

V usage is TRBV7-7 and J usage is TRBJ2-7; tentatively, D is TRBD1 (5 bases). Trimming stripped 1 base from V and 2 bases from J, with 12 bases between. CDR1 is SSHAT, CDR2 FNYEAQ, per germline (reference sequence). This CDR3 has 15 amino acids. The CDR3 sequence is CASSLGSGIPYEQYF. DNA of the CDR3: TGTGCCAGCAGCTTAGGGTCAGGGATTCCCTACGAGCAGTACTTC.

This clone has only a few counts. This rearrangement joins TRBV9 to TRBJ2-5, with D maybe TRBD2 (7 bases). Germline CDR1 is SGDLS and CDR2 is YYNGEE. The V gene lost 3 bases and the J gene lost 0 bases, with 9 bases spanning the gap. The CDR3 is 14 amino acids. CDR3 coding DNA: TGTGCCAGCAGCGGGGGGGGCTACCAAGAGACCCAGTACTTC. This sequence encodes CASSGGGYQETQYF.

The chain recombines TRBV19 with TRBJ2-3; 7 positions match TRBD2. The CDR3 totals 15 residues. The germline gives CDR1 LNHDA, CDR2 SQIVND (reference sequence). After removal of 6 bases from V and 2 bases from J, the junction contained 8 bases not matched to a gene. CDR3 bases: TGTGCCAGTAGAGTTGGGGCGGGGGTCACAGATACGCAGTATTTT. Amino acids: CASRVGAGVTDTQYF.

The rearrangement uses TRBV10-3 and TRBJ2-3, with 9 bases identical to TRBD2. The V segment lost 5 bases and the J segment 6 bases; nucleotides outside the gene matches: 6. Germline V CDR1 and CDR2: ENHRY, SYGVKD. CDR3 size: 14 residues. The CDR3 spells CAISKAGGSDTQYF. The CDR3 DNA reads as TGTGCCATCAGTAAAGCGGGGGGCTCGGATACGCAGTATTTT.

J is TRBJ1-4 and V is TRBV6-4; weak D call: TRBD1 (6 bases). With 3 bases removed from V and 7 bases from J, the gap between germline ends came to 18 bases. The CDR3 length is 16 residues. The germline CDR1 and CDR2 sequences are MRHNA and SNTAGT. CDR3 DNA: TGTGCCAGCAGTGAGACCCCCACAGGGTTCGGTGAAAAACTGTTTTTT. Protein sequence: CASSETPTGFGEKLFF.

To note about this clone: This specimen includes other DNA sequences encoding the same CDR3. CDR3 DNA sequence: TGTGCCAGCAGCTTAACAGGGGTAGATACGCAGTATTTT. Translated: CASSLTGVDTQYF. The chain carries TRBV7-9 and TRBJ2-3; 7 bases are a match to TRBD1. Germline V gives CDR1 SEHNR, CDR2 FQNEAQ (reference sequence). The CDR3 is 13 residues long. Germline trimming cut 2 bases from V and 5 bases from J; bases unmatched to any gene: 1.

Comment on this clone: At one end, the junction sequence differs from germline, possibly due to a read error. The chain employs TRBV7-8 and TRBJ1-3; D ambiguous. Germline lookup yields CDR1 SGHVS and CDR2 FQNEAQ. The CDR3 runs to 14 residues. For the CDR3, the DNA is TGTGCCAGCAGCTTCGAGCAGGCTGGCAACACCATATATTTT. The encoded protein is CASSFEQAGNTIYF.

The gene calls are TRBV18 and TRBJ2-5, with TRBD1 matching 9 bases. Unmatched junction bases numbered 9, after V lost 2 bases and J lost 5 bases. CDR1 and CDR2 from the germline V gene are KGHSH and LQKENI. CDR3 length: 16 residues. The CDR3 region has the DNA TGTGCCAGCTCACCAAACAAAGGACAGGGGTACGAGACCCAGTACTTC. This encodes CASSPNKGQGYETQYF.

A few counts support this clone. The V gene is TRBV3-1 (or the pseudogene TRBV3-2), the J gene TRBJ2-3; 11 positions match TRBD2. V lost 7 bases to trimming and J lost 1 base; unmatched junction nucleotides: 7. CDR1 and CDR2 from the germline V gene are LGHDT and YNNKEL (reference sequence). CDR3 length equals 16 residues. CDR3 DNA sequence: TGTGCCAGCACTATATTGACTAGCGGGGGCACAGATACGCAGTATTTT. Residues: CASTILTSGGTDTQYF.

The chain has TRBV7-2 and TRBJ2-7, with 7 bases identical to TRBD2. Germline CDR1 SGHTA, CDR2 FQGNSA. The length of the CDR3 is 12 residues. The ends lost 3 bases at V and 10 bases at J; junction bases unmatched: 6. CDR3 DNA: TGTGCCAGCAGCTTTGTGCGGGGGAGACAGTACTTC. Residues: CASSFVRGRQYF. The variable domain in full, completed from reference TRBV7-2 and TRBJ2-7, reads GAGVSQSPSNKVTEKGKDVELRCDPISGHTALYWYRQSLGQGLEFLIYFQGNSAPDKSGLPSDRFSAERTGGSVSTLTIQRTQQEDSAVYLCASSFVRGRQYFGPGTRLTVT.

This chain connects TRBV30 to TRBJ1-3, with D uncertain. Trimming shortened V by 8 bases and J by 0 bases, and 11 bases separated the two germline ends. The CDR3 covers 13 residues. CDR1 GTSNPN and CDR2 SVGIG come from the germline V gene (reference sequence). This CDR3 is CARRSASGNTIYF. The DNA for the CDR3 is TGTGCCCGGCGGTCGGCCTCTGGAAACACCATATATTTT. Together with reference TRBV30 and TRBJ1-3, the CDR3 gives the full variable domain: SQTIHQWPATLVQPVGSPLSLECTVEGTSNPNLYWYRQAAGRGLQLLFYSVGIGQISSEVPQNLSASRPQDRQFILSSKKLLLSDSGFYLCARRSASGNTIYFGEGSWLTVV.

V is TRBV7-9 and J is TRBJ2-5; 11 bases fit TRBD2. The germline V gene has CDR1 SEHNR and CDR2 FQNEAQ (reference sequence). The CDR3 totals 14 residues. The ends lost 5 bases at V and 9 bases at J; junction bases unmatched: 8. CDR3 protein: CASSGIAGGPAQYF. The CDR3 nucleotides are TGTGCCAGCAGCGGGATAGCGGGGGGGCCGGCCCAGTACTTC. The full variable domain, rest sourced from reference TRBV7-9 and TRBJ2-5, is DTGVSQNPRHKITKRGQNVTFRCDPISEHNRLYWYRQTLGQGPEFLTYFQNEAQLEKSRLLSDRFSAERPKGSFSTLEIQRTEQGDSAMYLCASSGIAGGPAQYFGPGTRLLVL.

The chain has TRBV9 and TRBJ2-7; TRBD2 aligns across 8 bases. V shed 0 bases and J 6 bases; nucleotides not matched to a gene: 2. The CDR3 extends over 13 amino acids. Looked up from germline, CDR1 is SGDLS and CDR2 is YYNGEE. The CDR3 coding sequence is TGTGCCAGCAGCGTAGGCGGGGGGTTCGAGCAGTACTTC. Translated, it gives CASSVGGGFEQYF.

CDR3 DNA: TGTGCCAGCTCACGTGGTGGTGGACAGGACTCCTCCTATGGCTACACCTTC. This codes for CASSRGGGQDSSYGYTF. The chain has TRBV18 and TRBJ1-2; 7 positions match TRBD1. Germline V gene sequence: CDR1 KGHSH, CDR2 LQKENI. After removal of 4 bases from V and 4 bases from J, the junction contained 15 bases not matched to a gene. This CDR3 contains 17 residues.

CDR3 loop: CAISPSRDTQYF. As DNA, the CDR3 is TGTGCCATCAGTCCGTCGAGAGATACGCAGTATTTT. The rearrangement links TRBV10-3 to TRBJ2-3; no reliable D call. Per the germline V gene, CDR1 is ENHRY and CDR2 is SYGVKD. This CDR3 has 12 amino acids. The V end was cut by 5 bases, the J end by 5 bases, with 8 bases between.

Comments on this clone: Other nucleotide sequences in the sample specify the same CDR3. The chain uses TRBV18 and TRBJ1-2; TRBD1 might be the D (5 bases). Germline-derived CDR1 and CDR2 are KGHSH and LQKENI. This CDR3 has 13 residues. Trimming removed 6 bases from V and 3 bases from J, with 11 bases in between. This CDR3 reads CASSPGTDYGYTF. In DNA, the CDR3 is TGTGCCAGCTCGCCCGGGACTGACTATGGCTACACCTTC.

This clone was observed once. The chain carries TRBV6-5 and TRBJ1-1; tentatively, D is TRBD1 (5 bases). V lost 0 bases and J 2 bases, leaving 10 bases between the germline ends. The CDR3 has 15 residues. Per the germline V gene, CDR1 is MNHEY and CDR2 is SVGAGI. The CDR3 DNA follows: TGTGCCAGCAGTTACTCGGAGACAGTCAACACTGAAGCTTTCTTT. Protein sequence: CASSYSETVNTEAFF.

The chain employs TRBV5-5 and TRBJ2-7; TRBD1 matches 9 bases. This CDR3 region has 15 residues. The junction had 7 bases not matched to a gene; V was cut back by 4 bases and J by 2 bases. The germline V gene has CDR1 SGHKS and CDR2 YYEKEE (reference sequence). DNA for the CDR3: TGTGCCAGCAGCATTCCGGGACAGGGAACCTACGAGCAGTACTTC. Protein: CASSIPGQGTYEQYF.

The DNA for the CDR3 is TGTGCCAGCTCACCAGGCGTAGCTCTAGCGGGGATGCTCCAAGAGACCCAGTACTTC. Residues: CASSPGVALAGMLQETQYF. The chain carries TRBV18 and TRBJ2-5; TRBD2 aligns across 9 bases. V shed 2 bases, J shed 1 base, and the junction held 14 bases outside the gene matches. The CDR3 runs to 19 residues. Looked up from germline, CDR1 is KGHSH and CDR2 is LQKENI.

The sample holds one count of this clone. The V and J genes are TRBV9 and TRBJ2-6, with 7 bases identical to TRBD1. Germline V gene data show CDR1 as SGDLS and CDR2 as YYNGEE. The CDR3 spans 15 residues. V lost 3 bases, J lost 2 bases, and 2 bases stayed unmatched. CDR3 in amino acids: CASSAQGAGANVLTF. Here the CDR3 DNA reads TGTGCCAGCAGCGCCCAGGGGGCTGGGGCCAACGTCCTGACTTTC.